This T cell receptor beta chain stems from a study of somatic mutations in cytotoxic T cells in rheumatoid arthritis. Method: immunoSEQ multiplex PCR; TCRdb's copy keeps in-frame clones and lacks some. Seen here are about 10,000 clones, 85% observed once, and the top ten hold under 9%. The CDR3 is 15 amino acids. From germline, CDR1 is SNHLY and CDR2 FYNNEI. V dropped 10 bases and J dropped 7; count of bases not matched to a gene: 9. The receptor was derived from an adult with rheumatoid arthritis. The gene calls are TRBV2 and TRBJ2-1; 14 bases match TRBD2. Specimen: CD8+ T cells sorted from blood. In DNA, the CDR3 is TGTGCCACCCGACACGGGACTAGCGGGGGTAATGAGCAGTTCTTC. Protein: CATRHGTSGGNEQFF. Full variable domain (outside the CDR3, taken from reference TRBV2 and TRBJ2-1): EPEVTQTPSHQVTQMGQEVILRCVPISNHLYFYWYRQILGQKVEFLVSFYNNEISEKSEIFDDQFSVERPDGSNFTLKIRSTKLEDSAMYFCATRHGTSGGNEQFFGPGTRLTVL.